This TCR beta chain was observed in a study of cytomegalovirus exposure and HLA in healthy donors. PCR primers comprised 60 Vbeta and 13 Jbeta primers. Generated by immunoSEQ multiplex PCR, the TCRdb table keeps only in-frame clones and is missing some. The sample has 150,000 or so clones, around 79% seen once. Germline V gene lookup returns CDR1 SGHAT and CDR2 FQDESV (reference sequence). This CDR3 region has 14 residues. V lost 2 bases to trimming and J lost 7 bases, with 15 bases between them. This TCR was sampled from a man aged 30-40 years in good health and CMV-seropositive. The V gene is TRBV11-1, the J gene TRBJ2-7; D gene ambiguous. Source material: PBMCs. The CDR3 loop is CASSLIGGALEQYF. The CDR3 DNA reads TGTGCCAGCAGCTTAATTGGCGGAGCGTTGGAGCAGTACTTC. Using reference TRBV11-1 and TRBJ2-7 for the parts outside the CDR3, the full variable domain is EAEVAQSPRYKITEKSQAVAFWCDPISGHATLYWYRQILGQGPELLVQFQDESVVDDSQLPKDRFSAERLKGVDSTLKIQPAELGDSAMYLCASSLIGGALEQYFGPGTRLTVT.